Below, 3 T cell receptor beta chains from the same sample are listed, as sequenced in a study of identical twins (TCRdb year 2016). Receptor libraries were prepared by 5' RACE. Instrument on record: Illumina HiSeq 2000. Using fastp trimming at Q25 and MiXCR clonotype assembly, TCRdb reanalyzed the public sequencing data and kept in-frame beta chains. Every distinct CDR3 protein forms one entry, paired with its most common genes and DNA. The sample contains 1.5 million or so distinct CDR3 sequences, roughly 35% of them found a single time. The top ten constitute about 0.3% of the sample. The specimen sequenced was cord blood. Receptors were obtained from a newborn girl in good health.

This chain links TRBV18 with TRBJ1-5, with no clear D. Trimming pared 6 bases from V and 0 bases from J, leaving 12 bases between. There are 15 residues in the CDR3. CDR1 is KGHSH and CDR2 is LQKENI in the germline V gene. CDR3 DNA sequence: TGTGCCAGCTCGCTACTTCATTATAGCAATCAGCCCCAGCATTTT. This codes for CASSLLHYSNQPQHF.

This clonotype was picked up many times. This chain links TRBV7-9 with TRBJ2-1; possible D gene TRBD2, 6 bases. V lost 7 bases and J 2 bases, leaving 9 bases between the germline ends. Germline V gene sequence: CDR1 SEHNR, CDR2 FQNEAQ (reference sequence). There are 13 residues in the CDR3. CDR3 sequence: CASMEGAYNEQFF. The DNA of the CDR3 is TGTGCCAGCATGGAGGGTGCCTACAATGAGCAGTTCTTC.

The chain recombines TRBV5-1 with TRBJ2-5, with TRBD1 identical over 7 bases. CDR3 length equals 14 residues. Trimming removed 2 bases from V and 3 bases from J; junction bases left unmatched: 4. Germline CDR1 SGHRS, CDR2 YFSETQ. The CDR3 region is CASSFRDSKETQYF. The CDR3 DNA sequence: TGCGCCAGCAGCTTCCGGGACAGCAAAGAGACCCAGTACTTC.